Listed below are T cell receptor beta chains from one sample, sequenced in a study of PD-L1 blockade in urothelial cancer. Only in-frame clones appear in the TCRdb table, and some are missing; sequencing was by immunoSEQ multiplex PCR. Seen here are some 29,000 clones, approximately 89% observed once, and the top ten hold less than 4%. The input for sequencing was PBMCs, taken around atezolizumab (anti-PD-L1) treatment. The receptors originated from a man aged 50 or older with urothelial cancer. Both conserved end residues are part of each CDR3. Each record gives: J gene, clone size, D gene, V gene, CDR3 protein, CDR3 DNA. The D gene is left open where the match is weak. The size field is filled for only some rows; it gives once, few, many or a size class.

TRBJ2-7 NA NA TRBV23-1 CASSWEGERYEQYF TGCGCCAGCAGTTGGGAGGGGGAACGATACGAGCAGTACTTC
TRBJ1-5 NA NA TRBV6-6 CASSQGPGNQPQHF TGTGCCAGCAGTCAAGGACCGGGAAATCAGCCCCAGCATTTT
TRBJ1-4 NA NA TRBV7-6 CASSLGPEKLFF TGTGCCAGCAGCTTAGGGCCTGAAAAACTGTTTTTT
TRBJ1-5 NA TRBD1 TRBV5-1 CASSLGGGNNQPQHF TGCGCCAGCAGCTTGGGAGGGGGCAACAATCAGCCCCAGCATTTT
TRBJ2-7 NA NA TRBV30 CAWSVQGSYEQYF TGTGCCTGGAGTGTACAGGGATCCTACGAGCAGTACTTC
TRBJ2-7 NA NA TRBV28 CAASGEAYEQYF TGTGCCGCCTCCGGGGAGGCCTACGAGCAGTACTTC
TRBJ2-7 NA NA TRBV5-1 CASSLALGPVEQYF TGCGCCAGCAGCTTGGCCCTGGGGCCGGTCGAGCAGTACTTC
TRBJ1-2 NA NA TRBV4-1 CASSQEESNYGYTF TGCGCCAGCAGCCAAGAAGAGAGTAACTATGGCTACACCTTC
TRBJ2-3 NA NA TRBV28 CASRARRGWTDTQYF TGTGCCAGCCGGGCCCGGCGGGGCTGGACAGATACGCAGTATTTT
TRBJ2-1 NA NA TRBV30 CAWSSGVSSYNEQFF TGTGCCTGGAGTTCGGGGGTGAGCTCCTACAATGAGCAGTTCTTC
TRBJ2-7 NA TRBD2 TRBV7-2 CASSLVSGPTGGEQYF TGTGCCAGCAGCTTAGTTTCGGGCCCCACGGGGGGGGAGCAGTACTTC
TRBJ2-2 NA TRBD1 TRBV7-6 CASSRTGINTGELFF TGTGCCAGCAGCCGGACAGGGATTAACACCGGGGAGCTGTTTTTT
TRBJ2-1 NA NA TRBV4-3 CASSHSSGYSANEQFF TGCGCCAGCAGCCATTCTTCGGGGTACTCCGCAAATGAGCAGTTCTTC
TRBJ1-2 NA NA TRBV10-3 CAISDLQGLNGYTF TGTGCCATCAGTGACTTACAGGGTCTCAATGGCTACACCTTC
TRBJ2-2 NA TRBD2 TRBV27 CASMGLAGGWNTGELFF TGTGCCAGTATGGGACTAGCGGGGGGCTGGAACACCGGGGAGCTGTTTTTT
TRBJ2-3 NA TRBD2 TRBV9 CASSGRGGADTQYF TGTGCCAGCAGCGGGCGGGGGGGCGCAGATACGCAGTATTTT
TRBJ2-3 NA NA TRBV4-1 CASSQERRAQSGTSTDTQYF TGCGCCAGCAGCCAGGAAAGGAGGGCGCAGTCGGGGACTAGCACAGATACGCAGTATTTT
TRBJ2-7 NA NA TRBV28 CASSIQGYEQYF TGTGCCAGCAGCATACAGGGATACGAGCAGTACTTC
TRBJ2-3 NA TRBD2 TRBV5-1 CASSTGLAGGSDTQYF TGCGCCAGCAGCACGGGACTAGCGGGGGGTTCAGATACGCAGTATTTT
TRBJ2-7 NA NA TRBV6-5 CASSYTTTGVGQQYF TGTGCCAGCAGTTACACAACGACCGGGGTAGGTCAGCAGTACTTC
TRBJ2-7 NA TRBD2 TRBV7-9 CASSRVAGGQQYF TGTGCCAGCAGCCGCGTTGCGGGAGGGCAGCAGTACTTC
TRBJ2-2 NA TRBD2 TRBV30 CAWRGGKVAGELFF TGTGCCTGGAGGGGGGGGAAAGTAGCCGGGGAGCTGTTTTTT
TRBJ2-2 NA NA TRBV6-1 CASSEFPRANTGELFF TGTGCCAGCAGTGAATTCCCCAGGGCGAACACCGGGGAGCTGTTTTTT
TRBJ2-1 NA TRBD2 TRBV18 CASSPAGGPPSGEQFF TGTGCCAGCTCACCAGCGGGAGGCCCTCCTTCGGGTGAGCAGTTCTTC
TRBJ1-2 NA NA TRBV28 CASTPPSRGAGYTF TGTGCCAGCACCCCCCCCTCCAGGGGCGCTGGCTACACCTTC
TRBJ2-6 NA TRBD2 TRBV7-6 CASSLFSGGVSGANVLTF TGTGCCAGCAGCTTATTCAGCGGGGGAGTCTCTGGGGCCAACGTCCTGACTTTC
TRBJ2-5 NA NA TRBV5-6 CASSLLYRQETQYF TGTGCCAGCAGCTTGCTGTACAGACAAGAGACCCAGTACTTC
TRBJ1-4 NA NA TRBV29-1 CSVGDAGVNEKLFF TGCAGCGTTGGCGACGCAGGGGTGAATGAAAAACTGTTTTTT
TRBJ2-1 NA TRBD2 TRBV6-8 CASSYLSRGRASNEQFF TGTGCCAGCAGTTATCTGTCGCGCGGGAGGGCCAGTAATGAGCAGTTCTTC
TRBJ1-1 NA TRBD1 TRBV27 CASSLNLRGPYTEAFF TGTGCCAGCAGCCTCAACCTCAGGGGGCCGTACACTGAAGCTTTCTTT
TRBJ1-1 few NA TRBV19 CASSWEGGTEAFF TGTGCCAGTAGTTGGGAGGGAGGCACTGAAGCTTTCTTT
TRBJ2-7 NA TRBD1 TRBV27 CASTRTGGGGLISYEQYF TGTGCCAGCACCCGGACAGGGGGCGGCGGGCTCATATCCTACGAGCAGTACTTC
TRBJ2-7 NA TRBD2 TRBV5-5 CASSLNSGGSREQYF TGTGCCAGCAGCTTAAATTCGGGCGGGAGTCGTGAGCAGTACTTC
TRBJ1-2 NA NA TRBV6-5 CASSYVRQDNYGYTF TGTGCCAGCAGTTACGTTCGACAAGATAACTATGGCTACACCTTC
TRBJ2-5 NA NA TRBV19 CASSQGRETQYF TGTGCCAGTAGTCAGGGCCGGGAGACCCAGTACTTC
TRBJ1-5 NA NA TRBV5-4 CASSPGGGADQPQHF TGTGCCAGCAGCCCCGGGGGGGGCGCGGATCAGCCCCAGCATTTT
TRBJ1-2 NA NA TRBV6-5 CAANGGNYGYTF TGTGCCGCAAACGGGGGTAACTATGGCTACACCTTC
TRBJ2-1 NA TRBD2 TRBV19 CASSQPTSGGPHEQFF TGTGCCAGTAGCCAGCCCACTAGCGGGGGGCCGCATGAGCAGTTCTTC
TRBJ1-2 NA NA TRBV11-3 CASSHQDFHGYTF TGTGCCAGCAGCCACCAGGATTTCCATGGCTACACCTTC
TRBJ2-1 NA TRBD2 TRBV18 CASSPLLSSGRHNEQFF TGTGCCAGCTCACCACTATTATCTAGCGGGAGGCACAATGAGCAGTTCTTC
TRBJ1-5 NA NA TRBV30 CAWSGQGNQPQHF TGTGCCTGGAGTGGGCAGGGCAATCAGCCCCAGCATTTT
TRBJ1-1 NA NA TRBV10-2 CASSERGTEAFF TGCGCCAGCAGCGAAAGGGGCACTGAAGCTTTCTTT
TRBJ2-7 NA TRBD2 TRBV7-8 CASSLARTSGKYEQYF TGTGCCAGCAGCTTAGCTCGGACTAGCGGGAAATACGAGCAGTACTTC
TRBJ2-5 few TRBD1 TRBV5-1 CASSSGLQGARDTQYF TGCGCCAGCAGCTCCGGACTACAGGGGGCTCGAGATACCCAGTACTTC
TRBJ2-2 NA TRBD2 TRBV11-2 CASFRSGRGRTGELFF TGTGCCAGCTTCAGGAGCGGGAGGGGTAGGACCGGGGAGCTGTTTTTT
TRBJ1-6 NA TRBD1 TRBV5-4 CASSRSDRGHSPLHF TGTGCCAGCAGTAGGTCAGACAGGGGCCATTCACCCCTCCACTTT
TRBJ2-2 NA NA TRBV7-2 CASSLALGDTGELFF TGTGCCAGCAGCTTAGCGCTAGGGGACACCGGGGAGCTGTTTTTT
TRBJ1-2 NA NA TRBV6-6 CASSQDYGYTF TGTGCCAGCAGTCAGGACTATGGCTACACCTTC
TRBJ2-2 NA TRBD2 TRBV5-4 CASSLAKGTNGELFF TGTGCCAGCAGCTTGGCCAAGGGGACTAACGGGGAGCTGTTTTTT
TRBJ1-4 NA NA TRBV19 CATHHEAGKLFF TGTGCCACACATCATGAGGCGGGAAAACTGTTTTTT